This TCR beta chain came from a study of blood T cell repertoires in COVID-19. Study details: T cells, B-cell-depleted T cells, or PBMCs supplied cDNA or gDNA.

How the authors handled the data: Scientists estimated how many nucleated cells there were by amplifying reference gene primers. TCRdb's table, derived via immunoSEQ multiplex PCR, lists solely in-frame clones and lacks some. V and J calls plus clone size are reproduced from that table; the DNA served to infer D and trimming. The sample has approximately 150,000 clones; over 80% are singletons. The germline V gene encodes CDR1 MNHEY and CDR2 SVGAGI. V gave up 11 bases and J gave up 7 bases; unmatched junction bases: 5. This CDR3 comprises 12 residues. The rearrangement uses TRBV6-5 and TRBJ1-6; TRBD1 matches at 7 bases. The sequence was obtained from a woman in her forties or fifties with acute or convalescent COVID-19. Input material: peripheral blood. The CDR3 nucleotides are TGTGCCGCACAGGGGCCGAATTCACCCCTCCACTTT. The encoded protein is CAAQGPNSPLHF.